In this sample, the clone carrying this TCR beta chain turned up many times. To make TCR beta libraries, researchers used iRepertoire HTBI primers and Arm-PCR of CDR3 regions. TCRdb passed the multiplex PCR reads through MiXCR, listing each CDR3 protein once. This sample has about half a million distinct CDR3 sequences, with 20% to 25% found just once. This sample was taken from a study of regulatory T cells in long-lasting Graves disease. Sample time point: persistent/refractory GD, antithyroid drugs over 5 years with positive TRAb. Following extraction of RNA from PBMCs, that RNA was used to make the TCR library. The receptor was derived from a female donor with Graves disease. Sequences were derived from peripheral blood mononuclear cells (PBMCs), sampled when the disease was refractory, from a patient treated with antithyroid drugs.

CDR3 bases: TGCAGTGCTACCACAGGGCTAGGAGGCTACACCTTC. Its protein product is CSATTGLGGYTF. This rearrangement joins TRBV20-1 to TRBJ1-2; D is perhaps TRBD1 (6 bases). This CDR3 region has 12 residues. Germline lookup yields CDR1 DFQATT and CDR2 SNEGSKA (reference sequence). Trimming shortened V by 4 bases and J by 8 bases, and 14 bases separated the two germline ends.